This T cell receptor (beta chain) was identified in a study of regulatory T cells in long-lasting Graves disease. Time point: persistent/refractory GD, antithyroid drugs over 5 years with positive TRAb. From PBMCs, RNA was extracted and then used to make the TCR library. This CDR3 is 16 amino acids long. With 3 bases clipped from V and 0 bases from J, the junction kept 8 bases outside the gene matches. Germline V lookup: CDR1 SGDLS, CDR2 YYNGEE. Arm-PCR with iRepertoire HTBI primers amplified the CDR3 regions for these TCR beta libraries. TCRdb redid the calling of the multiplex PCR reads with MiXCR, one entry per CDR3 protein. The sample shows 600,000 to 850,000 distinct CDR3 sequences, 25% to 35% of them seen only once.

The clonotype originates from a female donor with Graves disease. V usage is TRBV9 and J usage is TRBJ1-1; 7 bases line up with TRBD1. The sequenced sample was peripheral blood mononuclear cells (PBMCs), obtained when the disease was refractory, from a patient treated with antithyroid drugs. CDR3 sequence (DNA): TGTGCCAGCAGCGCAGACCTGACAGGGATGAACACTGAAGCTTTCTTT. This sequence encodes CASSADLTGMNTEAFF.